This T cell receptor beta chain was profiled in a study of T cells in Graves' hyperthyroidism and ophthalmopathy. The CDR3 regions of TCR beta were amplified from RNA transcripts. The HTBI set primed first-round TCR CDR3 RT-PCR. TCRdb re-called the multiplex PCR reads through MiXCR, storing one row per CDR3 protein. The table shows approximately 700,000 distinct CDR3 sequences, with about 15% occurring only once. Germline assignment: CDR1 LGHNA and CDR2 YSLEER. The CDR3 has 13 residues. V lost 0 bases and J lost 6, with 9 bases in between. This receptor was obtained from a man between 18 and 35 years old with Graves' hyperthyroidism. Sequenced sample: blood. The V gene is TRBV4-3, the J gene TRBJ2-7; D call uncertain. CDR3 amino acids: CASSQERGTEQYF. CDR3 DNA sequence: TGCGCCAGCAGCCAAGAACGTGGCACCGAGCAGTACTTC.